These 30 T cell receptor beta chains came from one sample sequenced in a study of blood T cell repertoires in COVID-19. TCRdb's copy holds only in-frame clones and misses some; the assay was immunoSEQ multiplex PCR. The sample lists 27,000 or so clones; roughly 90% were seen once. What was sequenced was peripheral blood. The receptors were gathered from a human donor in a cohort sampled during active COVID-19.

The chain is built from TRBV2 and TRBJ2-5; D is undetermined. The germline CDR1 and CDR2 sequences are SNHLY and FYNNEI. Trimming shortened V by 6 bases and J by 5 bases, and 13 bases separated the two germline ends. This CDR3 spans 13 amino acids. In nucleotides, the CDR3 is TGTGCCAGCAGCAGTTCTAAGGAGGAGACCCAGTACTTC. Encoded protein: CASSSSKEETQYF. Full variable domain (remainder filled in from reference TRBV2 and TRBJ2-5): EPEVTQTPSHQVTQMGQEVILRCVPISNHLYFYWYRQILGQKVEFLVSFYNNEISEKSEIFDDQFSVERPDGSNFTLKIRSTKLEDSAMYFCASSSSKEETQYFGPGTRLLVL.

V and J are TRBV7-6 and TRBJ2-7; D remains ambiguous. Trimming took off 2 bases at V and 2 bases at J, with 10 bases between the two ends. Germline CDR1 is SGHVS and CDR2 is FNYEAQ. The CDR3 loop spans 14 amino acids. For the CDR3, the DNA is TGTGCCAGCAGCTTATACGGCAGGACCTACGAGCAGTACTTC. Its protein is CASSLYGRTYEQYF.

The chain employs TRBV10-1 and TRBJ1-2; D is unresolved. V was pared by 3 bases and J by 1 base, with 3 bases between. Germline CDR1 and CDR2: WNHNN and SYGVQD (reference sequence). CDR3 length equals 12 residues. The CDR3 nucleotides are TGCGCCAGCAGTGACTTTAACTATGGCTACACCTTC. Translating gives CASSDFNYGYTF.

This chain uses TRBV19 with TRBJ2-1, with 9 bases fitting TRBD2. The CDR3 loop spans 20 amino acids. CDR1 and CDR2 from the germline V gene are LNHDA and SQIVND (reference sequence). With V trimmed by 5 bases and J by 2 bases, 19 bases remained unmatched. The CDR3: CASSLPSGREGPGTYNEQFF. CDR3 nucleotides: TGTGCCAGTAGTCTACCCTCGGGGCGGGAGGGCCCTGGGACCTACAATGAGCAGTTCTTC.

The chain carries TRBV5-1 and TRBJ2-7; TRBD2 matches at 16 bases. The germline gives CDR1 SGHRS, CDR2 YFSETQ. V was pared by 3 bases and J by 3 bases, with 3 bases of the junction left unmatched. The CDR3 runs 16 residues. The CDR3 reads CASSSGTSGRVYEQYF. CDR3 sequence (DNA): TGCGCCAGCAGCTCGGGGACTAGCGGGAGGGTCTACGAGCAGTACTTC.

The chain is built from TRBV2 and TRBJ2-7; 14 bases are a match to TRBD2. Germline lookup yields CDR1 SNHLY and CDR2 FYNNEI. CDR3 length equals 15 residues. The junction had 6 bases not matched to a gene; V was cut back by 6 bases and J by 5 bases. The CDR3 protein is CASRMGLAGVHEQYF. CDR3 bases: TGTGCCAGCAGGATGGGACTAGCGGGAGTTCACGAGCAGTACTTC.

This rearrangement joins TRBV27 to TRBJ2-1; 8 bases agree with TRBD1. The CDR3 has 16 residues. Germline V gives CDR1 MNHEY, CDR2 SMNVEV (reference sequence). Germline trimming cut 7 bases from V and 2 bases from J; bases unmatched to any gene: 10. CDR3 in DNA: TGTGCCAGCACAAAAACCGGGACAGGAGCCTACAATGAGCAGTTCTTC. Translation: CASTKTGTGAYNEQFF.

The rearrangement uses TRBV28 and TRBJ2-7, with D perhaps TRBD1 (6 bases). The CDR3 has 11 residues. V was cut by 5 bases and J by 5 bases, with 7 bases left in between. Per the germline V gene, CDR1 is MDHEN and CDR2 is SYDVKM. DNA for the CDR3: TGTGCCAGCAGTGACAGGAACGAGCAGTACTTC. As protein: CASSDRNEQYF.

V is TRBV4-1 and J is TRBJ2-1; no clear D gene. The germline gives CDR1 MGHRA, CDR2 YSYEKL. V lost 1 base to trimming and J lost 5 bases, with 9 bases between them. CDR3 length: 14 residues. CDR3 in DNA: TGCGCCAGCAGCCAAGGAGGTGATAACAATGAGCAGTTCTTC. It is translated as CASSQGGDNNEQFF.

The chain combines TRBV12-3 or TRBV12-4 with TRBJ1-1; D might be TRBD1 (5 bases). Trimming shortened V by 8 bases and J by 2 bases, and 12 bases separated the two germline ends. The CDR3 contains 13 residues. CDR3 coding DNA: TGTGCCAGCCAGCGACAGATAAACACTGAAGCTTTCTTT. It translates to CASQRQINTEAFF.

The gene calls are TRBV6-5 and TRBJ1-4; 9 bases line up with TRBD1. Trimming took 5 bases from V and 7 from J; bases not matched to a gene: 8. The CDR3 sequence is 15 residues long. The germline CDR1 and CDR2 sequences are MNHEY and SVGAGI. CDR3 in DNA: TGTGCCAGCAGTACCTCCGGGACAGGGAGTGAAAAACTGTTTTTT. It is translated as CASSTSGTGSEKLFF.

The chain carries TRBV12-3 or TRBV12-4 and TRBJ1-5; D not resolved. This CDR3 spans 13 amino acids. V was trimmed by 6 bases and J by 10 bases, leaving 16 bases between them. The CDR3, as DNA: TGTGCCAGCAGGCCAGGCCGTTTAGGTCCCCAGCATTTT. Translated, it gives CASRPGRLGPQHF.

The chain recombines TRBV9 with TRBJ2-5, with 11 bases lining up with TRBD2. Unmatched junction bases numbered 8, after V lost 2 bases and J lost 5 bases. This CDR3 contains 16 residues. In germline, CDR1 is SGDLS, CDR2 YYNGEE. The CDR3 spells CASSVTSGGSYETQYF. In DNA form, the CDR3 reads TGTGCCAGCAGCGTCACTAGCGGGGGCAGTTATGAGACCCAGTACTTC. The whole variable domain, filled in from reference TRBV9 and TRBJ2-5, reads DSGVTQTPKHLITATGQRVTLRCSPRSGDLSVYWYQQSLDQGLQFLIQYYNGEERAKGNILERFSAQQFPDLHSELNLSSLELGDSALYFCASSVTSGGSYETQYFGPGTRLLVL.

The chain employs TRBV5-1 and TRBJ1-2, with 9 bases that match TRBD1. From germline, CDR1 is SGHRS and CDR2 YFSETQ. V dropped 0 bases and J dropped 5; count of bases not matched to a gene: 2. This CDR3 has 14 residues. The CDR3 loop is CASSLEGQGYGYTF. The CDR3 nucleotides read TGCGCCAGCAGCTTGGAGGGACAGGGTTATGGCTACACCTTC.

V is TRBV10-1 and J is TRBJ2-2; a weak D match, TRBD1 (6 bases). CDR1 WNHNN and CDR2 SYGVQD come from the germline V gene (reference sequence). The V end was cut by 8 bases, the J end by 2 bases, with 9 bases between. There are 13 residues in the CDR3. The CDR3 region has the DNA TGCGCCAGCTCGACAGGCAACACCGGGGAGCTGTTTTTT. Translated: CASSTGNTGELFF.

The rearrangement links TRBV5-1 to TRBJ1-2; D is possibly TRBD1 (6 bases). V shed 1 base and J shed 5 bases, with 21 bases lying between them. The CDR3 has 17 amino acids. Germline CDR1 and CDR2: SGHRS and YFSETQ. In DNA form, the CDR3 reads TGCGCCAGCAGCTTGTCTCCCTCCTGGTACAGGGATTATGGCTACACCTTC. Encoded protein: CASSLSPSWYRDYGYTF.

The CDR3 DNA is TGCGCCAGCAGCTTGGGGATAGCGGGAGGGGTCACAGATACGCAGTATTTT. Its protein product is CASSLGIAGGVTDTQYF. This sequence joins TRBV5-1 and TRBJ2-3; the match to TRBD2 covers 11 bases. The CDR3 has 17 amino acids. V was pared by 0 bases and J by 2 bases, with 5 bases of the junction left unmatched. Germline V gene data show CDR1 as SGHRS and CDR2 as YFSETQ.

The V call is TRBV3-1 (or the pseudogene TRBV3-2), the J call TRBJ2-3, with TRBD2 identical over 7 bases. V was clipped by 3 bases and J by 2 bases; unmatched bases: 8. The germline gives CDR1 LGHDT, CDR2 YNNKEL (reference sequence). CDR3 length equals 16 residues. The CDR3: CASSQRDYGATDTQYF. The CDR3 DNA follows: TGTGCCAGCAGCCAGAGGGACTACGGCGCCACAGATACGCAGTATTTT.

This chain joins TRBV30 and TRBJ1-6, with D hard to call. The CDR3 contains 14 residues. The V and J ends lost 0 bases and 7 bases respectively, with 10 bases between them. The V gene's germline CDR1 is GTSNPN and CDR2 SVGIG (reference sequence). The CDR3 loop reads CAWSVGQENSPLHF. The CDR3 DNA reads as TGTGCCTGGAGTGTGGGCCAGGAAAATTCACCCCTCCACTTT.

V and J are TRBV7-2 and TRBJ2-4; 8 bases agree with TRBD2. J lost 7 bases, V lost 5 bases, and 10 bases had no gene match. Germline CDR1 SGHTA, CDR2 FQGNSA. This CDR3 is built from 15 residues. The CDR3, as DNA: TGTGCCAGCAGCCCAATAGCGGGACGAGGCAACATTCAGTACTTC. Translation: CASSPIAGRGNIQYF.

This sequence joins TRBV5-1 and TRBJ2-3, with 12 bases that match TRBD2. CDR3 length equals 15 residues. Losses at the gene ends were 4 bases for V and 4 bases for J; bases not matched to a gene: 4. The germline V gene has CDR1 SGHRS and CDR2 YFSETQ. The CDR3 DNA sequence: TGCGCCAGCAGCATGACTAGCGGGGGTCCAGATACGCAGTATTTT. It encodes CASSMTSGGPDTQYF.

CDR3 DNA: TGTGCCTGGAATGATCTGAGGACAGGGGATTTTTATAACTATGGCTACACCTTC. This codes for CAWNDLRTGDFYNYGYTF. The V gene is TRBV30, the J gene TRBJ1-2, with 9 bases identical to TRBD1. The CDR3 covers 18 residues. The germline V gene has CDR1 GTSNPN and CDR2 SVGIG (reference sequence). V dropped 4 bases and J dropped 1; count of bases not matched to a gene: 16.

The chain links TRBV5-1 to TRBJ2-7; possible D gene TRBD1, 5 bases. The CDR3 contains 13 residues. CDR1 is SGHRS, CDR2 YFSETQ, per germline. Trimming removed 0 bases at V and 5 bases at J, with 9 bases between. The DNA for the CDR3 is TGCGCCAGCAGCTTGGCGACAGCCCACGAGCAGTACTTC. This sequence encodes CASSLATAHEQYF.

This chain links TRBV3-1 (or the pseudogene TRBV3-2) with TRBJ2-1; 13 positions agree with TRBD2. Germline CDR1 LGHDT, CDR2 YNNKEL (reference sequence). With 0 bases clipped from V and 4 bases from J, the junction kept 6 bases outside the gene matches. The CDR3 consists of 18 residues. In nucleotides, the CDR3 is TGTGCCAGCAGCCAAGATGGGGCGGGACTAGCGGGGTACAATGAGCAGTTCTTC. Residues: CASSQDGAGLAGYNEQFF.

This chain joins TRBV20-1 and TRBJ2-1, with D hard to call. The CDR3 is 11 amino acids. V lost 2 bases to trimming and J lost 5 bases, with 4 bases between them. Germline V gene lookup returns CDR1 DFQATT and CDR2 SNEGSKA (reference sequence). CDR3 sequence: CSARHDNEQFF. The CDR3 coding sequence is TGCAGTGCTAGACATGACAATGAGCAGTTCTTC.

The rearrangement links TRBV5-4 to TRBJ1-2; D possibly corresponds to TRBD1 (6 bases). CDR3 size: 15 residues. V was pared by 4 bases and J by 0 bases, with 13 bases between. The V gene's germline CDR1 is SGHNT and CDR2 YYREEE (reference sequence). The CDR3 DNA sequence: TGTGCCAGCAGCGAACAGGGCGAGGCTAACTATGGCTACACCTTC. It translates to CASSEQGEANYGYTF.

V is TRBV5-1 and J is TRBJ1-4, with 8 bases matching TRBD1. The CDR3 extends over 14 amino acids. Germline values: CDR1 SGHRS, CDR2 YFSETQ. Losses at the gene ends were 3 bases for V and 7 bases for J; bases not matched to a gene: 5. DNA of the CDR3: TGCGCCAGCAGCTCGGCCAGGGGGCGTGAAAAACTGTTTTTT. The encoded protein is CASSSARGREKLFF.

The chain has TRBV30 and TRBJ1-6, with 9 positions matching TRBD1. The germline gives CDR1 GTSNPN, CDR2 SVGIG (reference sequence). V lost 5 bases to trimming and J lost 10 bases; unmatched junction nucleotides: 12. The CDR3 length is 15 residues. CDR3 amino acids: CAWVDPGQGKSPLHF. CDR3 sequence (DNA): TGTGCCTGGGTCGATCCGGGACAGGGAAAGTCACCCCTCCACTTT.

This sequence joins TRBV5-1 and TRBJ2-1, with TRBD2 as a possible D gene (5 bases). The CDR3 contains 15 residues. V lost 0 bases and J 10 bases, leaving 17 bases between the germline ends. The germline gives CDR1 SGHRS, CDR2 YFSETQ. The CDR3 nucleotides are TGCGCCAGCAGCTTGGCAGGCGCGCTTGAGGGAGAGCAGTTCTTC. This translates into CASSLAGALEGEQFF. Together with reference TRBV5-1 and TRBJ2-1, the CDR3 gives the full variable domain: KAGVTQTPRYLIKTRGQQVTLSCSPISGHRSVSWYQQTPGQGLQFLFEYFSETQRNKGNFPGRFSGRQFSNSRSEMNVSTLELGDSALYLCASSLAGALEGEQFFGPGTRLTVL.

The chain joins TRBV3-1 (or the pseudogene TRBV3-2) to TRBJ2-1, with 16 bases that match TRBD2. This CDR3 has 19 amino acids. With 1 base clipped from V and 4 bases from J, the junction kept 7 bases outside the gene matches. Germline values: CDR1 LGHDT, CDR2 YNNKEL (reference sequence). As DNA, the CDR3 is TGTGCCAGCAGCCAAGCCCTGGGACTAGCGGGGGGGCTATACAATGAGCAGTTCTTC. It encodes CASSQALGLAGGLYNEQFF.